The sequence of this T cell receptor (beta chain) was determined in a study of spatial heterogeneity in lung cancer. Study findings and constraints: It was found that expanded intratumoral alpha and beta TCR counts tracked tumor mutation counts.

Time point indicated: sample taken at primary tumor resection. This clonotype has only a few counts. Its specificity is unknown. This beta chain is an off-target read within a library intended for alpha chains, so its frequency means little. A single record per CDR3 protein comes from TCRdb applying MiXCR to the 5' RACE reads. The top ten hold around 12% of the sample, which has some 1,200 distinct CDR3 sequences, about a sixth seen once. V gave up 3 bases and J gave up 5 bases, with 14 bases separating them. The CDR3 runs 14 residues. The chain joins TRBV12-3 or TRBV12-4 to TRBJ2-7; D is possibly TRBD1 or TRBD2 (5 bases each). The receptor comes from a female donor with early-stage non-small cell lung cancer. The source was lung tumor tissue, collected at surgery. DNA for the CDR3: TGTGCCAGCAGTTTGGGACCAGGAGGCGACGAGCAGTACGTC. It translates to CASSLGPGGDEQYV.